These 3 T cell receptor beta chains share one sample of origin, sequenced in a study of regulatory T cells in long-lasting Graves disease. Time point: persistent/refractory GD, antithyroid drugs over 5 years with positive TRAb. PBMC RNA served as the TCR library source. Building the TCR beta libraries relied on iRepertoire HTBI primers, and CDR3 regions underwent Arm-PCR. TCRdb re-called the multiplex PCR reads with MiXCR, one entry per CDR3 protein. This table holds fewer than 400,000 distinct CDR3 sequences, roughly 20% found once. Sequencing was performed on peripheral blood mononuclear cells (PBMCs), taken when the disease was refractory, from a patient treated with antithyroid drugs. Source of these receptors: a female donor with Graves disease.

V and J are TRBV19 and TRBJ1-5; D unresolved. Trimming stripped 5 bases from V and 1 base from J, with 12 bases between. This CDR3 contains 15 residues. Per the germline V gene, CDR1 is LNHDA and CDR2 is SQIVND (reference sequence). The CDR3 DNA sequence: TGTGCCAGTAGTGTAGGGAGTGGAAGCAATCAGCCCCAGCATTTT. Its protein product is CASSVGSGSNQPQHF.

This clonotype was seen only a few times. The V gene is TRBV30, the J gene TRBJ2-7; 7 nucleotides line up with TRBD2. CDR1 GTSNPN and CDR2 SVGIG come from the germline V gene (reference sequence). J was trimmed by 2 bases and V by 2 bases; bases with no gene match: 6. This CDR3 region has 14 residues. CDR3 protein: CAWSPDGGAYEQYF. The CDR3 coding sequence is TGTGCCTGGAGTCCTGATGGGGGGGCCTACGAGCAGTACTTC.

The sample holds many counts of this clonotype. The V gene is TRBV6-1, the J gene TRBJ1-2, with D tentatively TRBD1 (5 bases). The CDR3 length is 14 residues. In germline, CDR1 is MNHNS, CDR2 SASEGT. Trimming pared 6 bases from V and 4 bases from J, leaving 15 bases between. CDR3 loop: CASSPTGQVYGYTF. The CDR3 nucleotides read TGTGCCAGCAGCCCCACCGGACAAGTCTATGGCTACACCTTC.